This passage covers 29 T cell receptor beta chains from one sample sequenced in a study of blood T cells in healthy people across ages. Through a sample-barcoded 5' primer and a J-beta primer mix, a second PCR was run for about 6 to 12 cycles. TCRdb reanalysed the 5' RACE reads using MiXCR and keeps one entry per CDR3 protein. The table records about 840,000 distinct CDR3 sequences, almost 30% of them present only once. The same data also contributed to another study, on T cells of mothers and their children.

Sequenced sample: blood. These receptor sequences come from a woman in her thirties or forties in good health.

The CDR3 is CASSEGHRGNQPQHF. The CDR3 DNA is TGTGCCAGCAGTGAGGGACATAGGGGCAATCAGCCCCAGCATTTT. The V gene is TRBV2, the J gene TRBJ1-5, with TRBD1 as a possible D gene (6 bases). Germline lookup yields CDR1 SNHLY and CDR2 FYNNEI. The CDR3 covers 15 residues. Trimming shortened V by 3 bases and J by 2 bases, and 11 bases separated the two germline ends.

The gene calls are TRBV6-1 and TRBJ1-5, with D perhaps matching TRBD1 (6 bases). The CDR3 is made up of 16 amino acids. The ends were cut back, 2 bases at V and 2 bases at J, with 13 bases in the middle. The germline CDR1 and CDR2 sequences are MNHNS and SASEGT. The CDR3 loop reads CASSELGATGNQPQHF. The CDR3 nucleotides are TGTGCCAGCAGTGAATTGGGGGCGACGGGCAATCAGCCCCAGCATTTT.

The sample holds many counts of this clonotype. The chain is built from TRBV7-2 and TRBJ2-1; 14 bases match TRBD2. J gave up 10 bases and V 5 bases, and 7 bases lay outside the gene matches. Germline CDR1 and CDR2: SGHTA and FQGNSA. This CDR3 has 15 residues. CDR3 nucleotide sequence: TGTGCCAGCAGCCCTGGACTAGCGGGGGGCGGGGAGCAGTTCTTC. This gives the protein CASSPGLAGGGEQFF.

About this clonotype itself: A much larger clone lies a single base off, so this may be a read error. The CDR3 DNA reads as TGCAGTGCTAAAGAGGATGAGTGGGATACGCAGTATTTT. This translates into CSAKEDEWDTQYF. The chain carries TRBV20-1 and TRBJ2-3; D uncertain. Trimming pared 4 bases from V and 6 bases from J, leaving 14 bases between. CDR1 and CDR2 from the germline V gene are DFQATT and SNEGSKA (reference sequence). There are 13 residues in the CDR3.

In the case of this clonotype: A much larger clone lies one base from this, so it may be a read error. This chain uses TRBV12-3 or TRBV12-4 with TRBJ2-5, with TRBD1 as a possible D gene (6 bases). The CDR3 sequence is 13 residues long. Deletions cut 5 bases from V and 11 bases from J, with 18 bases between. CDR3 in DNA: TGTGCCAGCAGTCAAAGACAGGACGGTGAGCAGTACTTC. Its translation: CASSQRQDGEQYF.

This clonotype was recorded at least ten times. The V call is TRBV24-1, the J call TRBJ2-5; D not resolved. Trimming took 6 bases from V and 4 from J, leaving 14 bases between them. The germline CDR1 and CDR2 sequences are KGHDR and SFDVKD. This CDR3 is built from 14 residues. The CDR3 here is CATSHPEGSETQYF. The DNA of the CDR3 is TGTGCCACCAGTCACCCCGAAGGTTCAGAGACCCAGTACTTC.

The chain uses TRBV6-1 and TRBJ1-1; tentatively, D is TRBD1 (5 bases). The V and J ends lost 6 bases and 4 bases respectively, with 15 bases between them. The CDR3 covers 14 residues. Germline loops: CDR1 MNHNS, CDR2 SASEGT. DNA of the CDR3: TGTGCCAGCAGGGACGGTCAGGGACGCACTGAAGCTTTCTTT. Amino acids: CASRDGQGRTEAFF.

Of note for this clonotype: This sequence may be a read error, since a much larger clone differs from it by one base. This chain joins TRBV29-1 and TRBJ2-7, with TRBD2 as a possible D gene (5 bases). CDR3 size: 12 residues. Trimming pared 4 bases from V and 7 bases from J, leaving 14 bases between. Looked up from germline, CDR1 is SQVTM and CDR2 is ANQGSEA. This chain's CDR3 is CSVVEDVNEQYF. CDR3 coding DNA: TGCAGCGTTGTGGAGGACGTCAATGAGCAGTACTTC.

The chain carries TRBV19 and TRBJ2-7, with unresolved D. The CDR3 has 16 residues. In germline, CDR1 is LNHDA, CDR2 SQIVND (reference sequence). V gave up 6 bases and J gave up 0 bases, with 18 bases separating them. This CDR3 reads CASRKTGQDHSYEQYF. The CDR3 coding sequence is TGTGCCAGTAGAAAGACGGGCCAGGACCACTCCTACGAGCAGTACTTC.

This clonotype was observed a handful of times. The V call is TRBV4-1, the J call TRBJ1-2; possibly TRBD1 for D (6 bases). The CDR3 is 15 residues long. Germline V gene data show CDR1 as MGHRA and CDR2 as YSYEKL. V was trimmed by 6 bases and J by 3 bases, leaving 17 bases between them. The CDR3, as DNA: TGCGCCAGCAGACCCACAGGGAGAGGGGACTATGGCTACACCTTC. Encoded protein: CASRPTGRGDYGYTF.

The chain links TRBV28 to TRBJ2-5; 9 nucleotides line up with TRBD1. V dropped 10 bases and J dropped 4; count of bases not matched to a gene: 4. The CDR3 length is 12 residues. Germline V gives CDR1 MDHEN, CDR2 SYDVKM. For the CDR3, the DNA is TGTGCCACCCGGACAGGGGTAGAGACCCAGTACTTC. As protein: CATRTGVETQYF. Full variable domain (missing parts from reference TRBV28 and TRBJ2-5): DVKVTQSSRYLVKRTGEKVFLECVQDMDHENMFWYRQDPGLGLRLIYFSYDVKMKEKGDIPEGYSVSREKKERFSLILESASTNQTSMYLCATRTGVETQYFGPGTRLLVL.

Worth noting for this clonotype: A much larger clone differs by one base, so this may be a read error. The genes are TRBV9 and TRBJ2-7; perhaps D is TRBD1 or TRBD2 (6 bases each). CDR1 and CDR2 (germline): SGDLS, YYNGEE. The CDR3 consists of 15 residues. The V end lost 0 bases, the J end lost 7 bases, and 17 bases lay between the germline ends. In nucleotides, the CDR3 is TGTGCCAGCAGCGTAGACGGGGGCAGGTACAATGAGCAGTACTTC. Its translation is CASSVDGGRYNEQYF.

This clonotype was found many times. This chain joins TRBV28 and TRBJ2-1, with D possibly matching TRBD1 (6 bases). The germline V and J ends were trimmed by 5 bases and 2 bases, with 13 bases remaining between them. The CDR3 has 15 amino acids. CDR1 and CDR2 from the germline V gene are MDHEN and SYDVKM. CDR3 amino acids: CASSPRTDPYNEQFF. CDR3 bases: TGTGCCAGCAGTCCGCGGACAGACCCCTACAATGAGCAGTTCTTC.

There are a few counts of this clonotype. V gene TRBV6-5 combines with J gene TRBJ2-3, with 7 bases matching TRBD1. The germline CDR1 and CDR2 sequences are MNHEY and SVGAGI. Germline trimming cut 0 bases from V and 3 bases from J; bases unmatched to any gene: 3. The CDR3 has 15 residues. The CDR3 sequence: CASSYSMGQTDTQYF. CDR3 coding DNA: TGTGCCAGCAGTTACTCGATGGGACAGACAGATACGCAGTATTTT.

This clonotype was counted between two and nine times. V and J are TRBV7-2 and TRBJ1-1; TRBD1 aligns across 7 bases. This CDR3 spans 13 amino acids. The germline V gene encodes CDR1 SGHTA and CDR2 FQGNSA. The V gene end was trimmed by 10 bases and the J gene end by 5 bases; junction bases not matched to a gene: 10. The CDR3 is CATIDREGTEAFF. The CDR3 DNA follows: TGTGCCACTATCGACAGGGAAGGGACTGAAGCTTTCTTT. Based on the CDR3 plus reference TRBV7-2 and TRBJ1-1, the full variable domain is GAGVSQSPSNKVTEKGKDVELRCDPISGHTALYWYRQSLGQGLEFLIYFQGNSAPDKSGLPSDRFSAERTGGSVSTLTIQRTQQEDSAVYLCATIDREGTEAFFGQGTRLTVV.

This clonotype turned up a few times. This chain connects TRBV6-2 or TRBV6-3 to TRBJ1-6, with D unresolved. Germline V gene lookup returns CDR1 MNHEY and CDR2 SVGEGT. Trimming removed 5 bases at V and 9 bases at J, with 17 bases between. The CDR3 contains 15 residues. The CDR3 sequence is CASSHPYGVGSPLHF. The CDR3 DNA sequence: TGTGCCAGCAGTCACCCCTACGGGGTGGGTTCACCCCTCCACTTT.

There are a few counts of this clonotype. CDR3: CASIPSGTASNQPQHF. DNA of the CDR3: TGTGCCAGCATCCCCTCCGGGACAGCTAGCAATCAGCCCCAGCATTTT. V and J are TRBV28 and TRBJ1-5; 7 bases match TRBD1. The CDR3 runs to 16 residues. Germline V gene lookup returns CDR1 MDHEN and CDR2 SYDVKM. V shed 7 bases, J shed 0 bases, and the junction held 9 bases outside the gene matches.

This chain uses TRBV30 with TRBJ1-2; D not resolved. Germline V lookup: CDR1 GTSNPN, CDR2 SVGIG (reference sequence). The V end lost 2 bases, the J end lost 9 bases, and 7 bases lay between the germline ends. CDR3 length equals 10 residues. The CDR3 spells CAWSSTSYTF. The CDR3 coding sequence is TGTGCCTGGAGTTCTACGAGCTACACCTTC.

This clonotype was detected only a few times. The V gene is TRBV6-2 or TRBV6-3, the J gene TRBJ1-5, with D maybe TRBD1 (5 bases). Germline CDR1 MNHEY, CDR2 SVGEGT. V dropped 8 bases and J dropped 3 bases, with 14 bases sitting between them. The CDR3 length is 14 residues. The CDR3 protein is CASVARADNQPQHF. Written as DNA, the CDR3 is TGTGCCAGCGTAGCCAGGGCCGACAATCAGCCCCAGCATTTT.

This chain uses TRBV20-1 with TRBJ1-2; D call uncertain. CDR1 and CDR2 from the germline V gene are DFQATT and SNEGSKA (reference sequence). The CDR3 spans 11 residues. Trimming removed 3 bases at V and 6 bases at J, with 8 bases between. The CDR3 DNA reads as TGCAGTGCTAGTCGGAGAAATGGCTACACCTTC. Translating it yields CSASRRNGYTF.

As to this clonotype: A single base separates this from a much larger clone, so it may be a read error. This rearrangement joins TRBV6-1 to TRBJ2-7, with D uncertain. The CDR3 contains 13 residues. V shed 7 bases and J shed 0 bases, with 10 bases lying between them. Germline loops: CDR1 MNHNS, CDR2 SASEGT. The CDR3 region has the DNA TGTGCCAGCAACCAGCCCCTCTCCTACGAGCAGTACTTC. Protein product: CASNQPLSYEQYF.

Note on this clonotype: At one end the junction does not follow the germline gene, possibly because of a read error. The chain couples TRBV7-3 to TRBJ2-7; D might be TRBD1 (5 bases). The CDR3 spans 15 residues. From germline, CDR1 is SGHTA and CDR2 FQGTGA. The CDR3 spells CANSLGAGPTYEQYF. The CDR3 nucleotides are TGTGCCAACAGCTTAGGGGCAGGGCCCACTTACGAGCAGTACTTC.

This clonotype appeared a few times. The chain employs TRBV12-5 and TRBJ2-3; TRBD2 matches at 9 bases. The CDR3 length is 15 residues. CDR1 is LGHNT, CDR2 FRNRAP, per germline. V trimming: 1 base; J trimming: 1 base; junction bases outside the gene matches: 0. Here the CDR3 reads CASGLGGGGTDTQYF. The DNA for the CDR3 is TGTGCTAGTGGTTTGGGCGGGGGGGGCACAGATACGCAGTATTTT.

This clonotype turned up a few times. The V and J genes are TRBV25-1 and TRBJ1-1, with D perhaps TRBD1 (6 bases). Germline-derived CDR1 and CDR2 are MGHDK and SYGVNS. The CDR3 is made up of 15 amino acids. V was clipped by 2 bases and J by 0 bases, with 10 bases between them. The CDR3 DNA is TGTGCCAGCAGTGAAACAGGGTGGATGAACACTGAAGCTTTCTTT. Residues: CASSETGWMNTEAFF.

Notes on this clonotype: This may be a read error, as it is one base from a much larger clone. The chain links TRBV9 to TRBJ2-1; D possibly matches TRBD1 or TRBD2 (5 bases each). The DNA end is more similar to TRBJ2-7, so the J call may be wrong. Germline V gene data show CDR1 as SGDLS and CDR2 as YYNGEE. CDR3 length equals 15 residues. The CDR3 DNA follows: TGTGCCAGCAGCCCTGAGGGGTACTCCTACAATGAGCAGTACTTC. Translating it yields CASSPEGYSYNEQYF.

This clonotype was counted many times. The CDR3 nucleotides are TGCAGTGCTAGATTCTACAATGAGCAGTTCTTC. Its translation: CSARFYNEQFF. The chain carries TRBV20-1 and TRBJ2-1; D is ambiguous. The germline gives CDR1 DFQATT, CDR2 SNEGSKA (reference sequence). Trimming removed 2 bases at V and 3 bases at J, with 2 bases between. The CDR3 runs 11 residues.

CDR3: CASSKDVGDEQFF. The CDR3 bases are TGTGCCAGCAGCAAAGACGTGGGCGATGAGCAGTTCTTC. The V gene is TRBV21-1, the J gene TRBJ2-1; the table's TRBD1 call for D was not verified on the DNA. TRBV21-1 is a pseudogene locus. This CDR3 is built from 13 residues.

The genes are TRBV11-2 and TRBJ2-7; tentative D call: TRBD1 (8 bases). TRBJ2-5 explains the end of the DNA better; the J call may be wrong. The CDR3 is made up of 14 amino acids. Per the germline V gene, CDR1 is SGHAT and CDR2 is FQNNGV. CDR3 protein: CASSSIQGEGTQYF. The CDR3 DNA reads as TGTGCCAGCAGCTCCATACAGGGGGAGGGGACCCAGTACTTC.

J is TRBJ1-1 and V is TRBV28; TRBD1 is a possible D gene (5 bases). The CDR3 consists of 17 residues. The V gene lost 4 bases and the J gene lost 4 bases, with 22 bases spanning the gap. Germline loops: CDR1 MDHEN, CDR2 SYDVKM. The CDR3 spells CASSSIFAGEGPTEAFF. The CDR3 nucleotides are TGTGCCAGCAGTTCGATCTTTGCGGGGGAGGGGCCCACTGAAGCTTTCTTT.